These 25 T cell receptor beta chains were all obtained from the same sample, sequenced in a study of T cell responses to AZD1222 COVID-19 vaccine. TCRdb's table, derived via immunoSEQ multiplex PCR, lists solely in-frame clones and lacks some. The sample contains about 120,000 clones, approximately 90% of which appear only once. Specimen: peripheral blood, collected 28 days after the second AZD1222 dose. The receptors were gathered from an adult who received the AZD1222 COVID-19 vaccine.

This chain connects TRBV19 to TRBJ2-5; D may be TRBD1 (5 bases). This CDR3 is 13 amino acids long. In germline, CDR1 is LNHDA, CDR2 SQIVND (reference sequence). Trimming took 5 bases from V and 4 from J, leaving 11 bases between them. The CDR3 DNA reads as TGTGCCAGTAGTGCCCAGGGTCCAGAGACCCAGTACTTC. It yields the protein CASSAQGPETQYF. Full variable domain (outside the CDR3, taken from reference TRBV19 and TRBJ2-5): DGGITQSPKYLFRKEGQNVTLSCEQNLNHDAMYWYRQDPGQGLRLIYYSQIVNDFQKGDIAEGYSVSREKKESFPLTVTSAQKNPTAFYLCASSAQGPETQYFGPGTRLLVL.

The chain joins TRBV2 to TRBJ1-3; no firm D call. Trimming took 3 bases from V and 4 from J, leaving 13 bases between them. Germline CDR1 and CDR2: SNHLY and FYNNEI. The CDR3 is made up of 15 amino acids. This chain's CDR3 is CASSDPGEGGNTIYF. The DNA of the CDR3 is TGTGCCAGCAGTGACCCCGGGGAAGGGGGAAACACCATATATTTT.

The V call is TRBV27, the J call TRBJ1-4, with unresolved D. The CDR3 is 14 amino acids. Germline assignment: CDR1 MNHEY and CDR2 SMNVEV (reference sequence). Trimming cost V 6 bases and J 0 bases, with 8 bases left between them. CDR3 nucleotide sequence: TGTGCCAGCAGCAACATAACAACTAATGAAAAACTGTTTTTT. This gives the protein CASSNITTNEKLFF. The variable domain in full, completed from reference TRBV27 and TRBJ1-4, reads EAQVTQNPRYLITVTGKKLTVTCSQNMNHEYMSWYRQDPGLGLRQIYYSMNVEVTDKGDVPEGYKVSRKEKRNFPLILESPSPNQTSLYFCASSNITTNEKLFFGSGTQLSVL.

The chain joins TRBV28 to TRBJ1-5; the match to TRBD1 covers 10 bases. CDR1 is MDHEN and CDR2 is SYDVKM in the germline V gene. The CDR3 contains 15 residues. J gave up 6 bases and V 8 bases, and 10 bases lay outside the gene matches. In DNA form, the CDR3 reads TGTGCCAGCCTCAGACAGGGGGCGCGGGTTCAGCCCCAGCATTTT. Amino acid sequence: CASLRQGARVQPQHF.

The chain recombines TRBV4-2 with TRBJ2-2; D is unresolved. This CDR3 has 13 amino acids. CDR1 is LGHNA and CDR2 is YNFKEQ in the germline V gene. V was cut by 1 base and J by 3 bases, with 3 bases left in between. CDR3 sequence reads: CASSQGYTGELFF. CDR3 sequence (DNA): TGTGCCAGCAGCCAAGGTTACACCGGGGAGCTGTTTTTT.

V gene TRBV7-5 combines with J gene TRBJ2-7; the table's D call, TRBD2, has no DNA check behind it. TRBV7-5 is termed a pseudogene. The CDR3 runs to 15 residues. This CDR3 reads CARSPKLDRPYEQYF. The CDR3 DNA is TGTGCCAGAAGCCCAAAACTAGACCGCCCCTACGAGCAGTACTTC.

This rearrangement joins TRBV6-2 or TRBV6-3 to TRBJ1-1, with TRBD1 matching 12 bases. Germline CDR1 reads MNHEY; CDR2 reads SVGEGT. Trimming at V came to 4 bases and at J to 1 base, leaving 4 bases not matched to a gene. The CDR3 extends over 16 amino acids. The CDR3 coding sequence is TGTGCCAGCAGTTCACCGGGACAGGGGGCGAACACTGAAGCTTTCTTT. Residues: CASSSPGQGANTEAFF.

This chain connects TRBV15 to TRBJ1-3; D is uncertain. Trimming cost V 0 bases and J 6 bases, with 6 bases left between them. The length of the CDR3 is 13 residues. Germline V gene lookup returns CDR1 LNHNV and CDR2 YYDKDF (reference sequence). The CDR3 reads CATSRDRENTIYF. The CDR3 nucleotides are TGTGCCACCAGCAGAGATCGGGAAAACACCATATATTTT.

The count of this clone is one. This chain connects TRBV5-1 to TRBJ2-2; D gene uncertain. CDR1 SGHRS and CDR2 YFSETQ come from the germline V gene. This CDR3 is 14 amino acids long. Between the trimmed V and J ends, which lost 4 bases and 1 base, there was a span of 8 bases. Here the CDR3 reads CASSPGLNTGELFF. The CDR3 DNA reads TGCGCCAGCAGCCCTGGCCTGAACACCGGGGAGCTGTTTTTT.

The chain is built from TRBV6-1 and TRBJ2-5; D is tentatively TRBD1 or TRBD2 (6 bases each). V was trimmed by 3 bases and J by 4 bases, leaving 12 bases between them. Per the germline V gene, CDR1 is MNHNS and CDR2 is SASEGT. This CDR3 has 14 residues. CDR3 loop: CASSDGGGGETQYF. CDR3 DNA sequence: TGTGCCAGCAGTGATGGAGGGGGTGGAGAGACCCAGTACTTC.

The CDR3 protein is CASSRTGPRGETQYF. In nucleotides, the CDR3 is TGTGCCAGCAGTCGGACAGGGCCTAGAGGAGAGACCCAGTACTTC. The genes are TRBV28 and TRBJ2-5; 8 nucleotides line up with TRBD1. CDR1 and CDR2 (germline): MDHEN, SYDVKM. This CDR3 is 15 amino acids long. V was clipped by 5 bases and J by 4 bases; unmatched bases: 9.

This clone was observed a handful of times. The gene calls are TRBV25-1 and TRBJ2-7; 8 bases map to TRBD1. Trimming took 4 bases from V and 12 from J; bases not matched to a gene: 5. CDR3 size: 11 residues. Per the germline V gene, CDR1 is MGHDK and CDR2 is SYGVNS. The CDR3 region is CASSGRDRTYF. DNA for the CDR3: TGTGCCAGCAGTGGACGGGACAGGACGTACTTC.

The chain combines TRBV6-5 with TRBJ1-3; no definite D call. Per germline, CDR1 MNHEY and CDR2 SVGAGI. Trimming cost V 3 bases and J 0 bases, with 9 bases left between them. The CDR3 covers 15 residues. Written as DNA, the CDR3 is TGTGCCAGCAGTTATAGGTGGACCTCTGGAAACACCATATATTTT. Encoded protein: CASSYRWTSGNTIYF.

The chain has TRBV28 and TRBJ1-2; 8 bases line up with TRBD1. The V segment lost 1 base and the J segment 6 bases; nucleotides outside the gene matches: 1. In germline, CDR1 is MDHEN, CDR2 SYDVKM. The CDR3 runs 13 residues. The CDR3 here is CASSLSDRDGYTF. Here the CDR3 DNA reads TGTGCCAGCAGTTTATCGGACAGGGATGGCTACACCTTC.

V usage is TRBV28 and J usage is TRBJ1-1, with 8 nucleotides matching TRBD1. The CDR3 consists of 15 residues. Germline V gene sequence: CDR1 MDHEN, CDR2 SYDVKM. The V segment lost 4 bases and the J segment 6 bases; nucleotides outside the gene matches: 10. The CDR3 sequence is CASSSGGQGVAEAFF. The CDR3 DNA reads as TGTGCCAGCAGTTCCGGAGGACAGGGAGTGGCTGAAGCTTTCTTT.

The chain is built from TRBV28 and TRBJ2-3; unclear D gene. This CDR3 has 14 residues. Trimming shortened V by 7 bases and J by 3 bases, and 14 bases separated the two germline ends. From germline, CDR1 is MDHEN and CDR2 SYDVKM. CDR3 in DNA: TGTGCCAGCACCTTGGAGCTAAGAACAGATACGCAGTATTTT. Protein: CASTLELRTDTQYF. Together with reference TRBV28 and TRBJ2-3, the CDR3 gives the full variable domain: DVKVTQSSRYLVKRTGEKVFLECVQDMDHENMFWYRQDPGLGLRLIYFSYDVKMKEKGDIPEGYSVSREKKERFSLILESASTNQTSMYLCASTLELRTDTQYFGPGTRLTVL.

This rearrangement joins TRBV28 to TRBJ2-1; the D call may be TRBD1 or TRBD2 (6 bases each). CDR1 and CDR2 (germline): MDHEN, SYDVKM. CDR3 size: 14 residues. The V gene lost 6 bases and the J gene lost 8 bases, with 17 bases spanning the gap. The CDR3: CASRELTGGDEQFF. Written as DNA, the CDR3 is TGTGCCAGCAGAGAATTGACCGGGGGCGATGAGCAGTTCTTC.

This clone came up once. CDR3 DNA sequence: TGTGCCAGCAGAAGGGCTAGCGGGATTGGCGAGCAGTACTTC. Its translation is CASRRASGIGEQYF. The chain is built from TRBV27 and TRBJ2-7; 9 nucleotides agree with TRBD2. The CDR3 consists of 14 residues. V lost 6 bases, J lost 6 bases, and 9 bases stayed unmatched. Germline V gene sequence: CDR1 MNHEY, CDR2 SMNVEV (reference sequence).

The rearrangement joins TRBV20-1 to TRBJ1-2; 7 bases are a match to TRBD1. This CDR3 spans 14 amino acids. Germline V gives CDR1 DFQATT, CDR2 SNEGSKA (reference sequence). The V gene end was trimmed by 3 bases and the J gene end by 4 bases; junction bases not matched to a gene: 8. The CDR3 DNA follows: TGCAGTGCTAGTCGGGACAGTATTTCCTATGGCTACACCTTC. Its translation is CSASRDSISYGYTF.

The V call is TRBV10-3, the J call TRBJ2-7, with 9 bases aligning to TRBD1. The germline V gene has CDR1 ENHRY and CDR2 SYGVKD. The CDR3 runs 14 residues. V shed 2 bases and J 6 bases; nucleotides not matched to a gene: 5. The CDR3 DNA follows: TGTGCCATCAGTGAGGGGACAGGGAAAGGCGAGCAGTACTTC. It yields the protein CAISEGTGKGEQYF.

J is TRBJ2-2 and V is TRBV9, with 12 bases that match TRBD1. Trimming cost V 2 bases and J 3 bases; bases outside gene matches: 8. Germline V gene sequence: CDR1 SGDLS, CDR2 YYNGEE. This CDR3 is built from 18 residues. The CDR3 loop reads CASSVGTGGMGDTGELFF. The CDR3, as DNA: TGTGCCAGCAGCGTTGGGACAGGGGGCATGGGTGACACCGGGGAGCTGTTTTTT.

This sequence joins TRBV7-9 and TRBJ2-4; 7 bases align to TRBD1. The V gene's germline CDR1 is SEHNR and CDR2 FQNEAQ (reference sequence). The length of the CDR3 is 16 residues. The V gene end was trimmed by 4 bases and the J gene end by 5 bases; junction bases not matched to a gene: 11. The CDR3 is CASSSDPGTEENIQYF. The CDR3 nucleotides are TGTGCCAGCAGCTCCGATCCCGGGACAGAGGAAAACATTCAGTACTTC.

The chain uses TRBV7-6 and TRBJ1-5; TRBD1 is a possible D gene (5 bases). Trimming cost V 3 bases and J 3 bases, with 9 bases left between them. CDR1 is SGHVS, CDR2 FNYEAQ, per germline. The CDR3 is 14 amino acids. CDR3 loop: CASSFGGFNQPQHF. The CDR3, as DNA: TGTGCCAGCAGCTTTGGGGGTTTCAATCAGCCCCAGCATTTT.

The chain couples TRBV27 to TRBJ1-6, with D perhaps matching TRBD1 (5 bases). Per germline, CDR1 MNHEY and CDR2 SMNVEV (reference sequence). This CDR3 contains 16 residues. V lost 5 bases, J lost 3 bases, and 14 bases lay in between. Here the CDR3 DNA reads TGTGCCAGCAGTCCCGAACCCGACAGCTATAATTCACCCCTCCACTTT. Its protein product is CASSPEPDSYNSPLHF.

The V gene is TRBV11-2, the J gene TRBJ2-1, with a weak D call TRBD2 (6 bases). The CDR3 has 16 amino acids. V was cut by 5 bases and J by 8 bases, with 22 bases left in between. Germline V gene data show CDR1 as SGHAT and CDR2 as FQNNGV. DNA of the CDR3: TGTGCCAGCAGCATTGGTCGACTAGGGAGGTCGGATGAGCAGTTCTTC. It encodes CASSIGRLGRSDEQFF. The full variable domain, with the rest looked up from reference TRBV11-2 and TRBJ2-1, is EAGVAQSPRYKIIEKRQSVAFWCNPISGHATLYWYQQILGQGPKLLIQFQNNGVVDDSQLPKDRFSAERLKGVDSTLKIQPAKLEDSAVYLCASSIGRLGRSDEQFFGPGTRLTVL.